Sequencing of this T cell receptor (beta chain) was carried out in a study of siplizumab effects on memory and regulatory T cells. Study results and caveats: There were only a minor fraction of alloreactive clones that mapped to unstimulated subsets. Neither a naive nor a memory phenotype was assignable to roughly 75-97% of proliferating CD4+ or CD8+ clones. Tregs proliferating in siplizumab cultures lacked confirmation of their suppressive function.

An approximately six-day coculture at 37°C was performed with the mixed lymphocyte reaction cells. This CDR3 contains 13 residues. The germline V gene has CDR1 MNHEY and CDR2 SVGAGI. V lost 4 bases and J lost 4, with 8 bases in between. TCRdb keeps only in-frame clones here, not all; method: immunoSEQ multiplex PCR. The table shows 15,000 to 20,000 clones, with approximately 46% occurring only once. Of note for this clone: Its specificity is not known.

V usage is TRBV6-5 and J usage is TRBJ1-5; no clear D. The sample taken for sequencing was CFSE-low (dividing) CD4+ T cells sorted from an allogeneic mixed lymphocyte reaction. The receptor was derived from a human donor in good health; the cells came from an allogeneic mixed lymphocyte reaction. The CDR3 nucleotides are TGTGCCAGCAGTTGGACGGGGAATCAGCCCCAGCATTTT. Translating it yields CASSWTGNQPQHF.